Listed below are T cell receptor beta chains from one sample, sequenced in a study of blood T cell repertoires in COVID-19. Profiled with immunoSEQ multiplex PCR; TCRdb holds only in-frame clones, not every one. The data contain about 46,000 clones, 80% to 90% of them seen just once; the ten biggest clones take up about 12%. The source material was peripheral blood. These receptors came from a human donor with active COVID-19. The donor label of this sample is uncertain. CDR3s include the opening cysteine and the closing phenylalanine or tryptophan. Fields, in order: CDR3 protein, CDR3 DNA, clone size, V gene, D gene, J gene. D genes are given only for firm matches. Not every row has a clone size; where given, it reads once, few, many or a size class.

CDR3: CASSLEGASGQPQHF
DNA: TGTGCCAGCAGCTTAGAGGGGGCGTCAGGTCAGCCCCAGCATTTT
size: .
V: TRBV7-2
D: TRBD1
J: TRBJ1-5

CDR3: CASSGHREETQYF
DNA: TGTGCCAGTAGTGGTCACAGGGAGGAGACCCAGTACTTC
size: .
V: TRBV19
D: .
J: TRBJ2-5

CDR3: CASSSLAGGYTDTQYF
DNA: TGCGCCAGCAGCTCCCTGGCGGGGGGCTACACAGATACGCAGTATTTT
size: .
V: TRBV5-1
D: TRBD2
J: TRBJ2-3

CDR3: CASSLSGKGYGYTF
DNA: TGTGCCAGCAGCTTATCAGGGAAGGGCTATGGCTACACCTTC
size: .
V: TRBV11-1
D: .
J: TRBJ1-2

CDR3: CASSPVRGGAYNEQFF
DNA: TGCGCCAGCAGCCCCGTGAGAGGGGGTGCCTACAATGAGCAGTTCTTC
size: .
V: TRBV4-1
D: .
J: TRBJ2-1

CDR3: CASSLEGMGNTEAFF
DNA: TGCGCCAGCAGCTTGGAGGGGATGGGGAACACTGAAGCTTTCTTT
size: few
V: TRBV5-1
D: .
J: TRBJ1-1

CDR3: CASSQSSGRASNEQFF
DNA: TGTGCCAGCAGCCAGAGTAGCGGGAGGGCCTCCAATGAGCAGTTCTTC
size: once
V: TRBV4-2
D: TRBD2
J: TRBJ2-1

CDR3: CASSTRGGPNEQFF
DNA: TGTGCCAGCAGCACGAGGGGGGGCCCTAATGAGCAGTTCTTC
size: .
V: TRBV3-1/TRBV3-2
D: .
J: TRBJ2-1

CDR3: CASSRAGGTDTQYF
DNA: TGTGCCAGTAGCAGGGCGGGGGGCACAGATACGCAGTATTTT
size: .
V: TRBV19
D: TRBD2
J: TRBJ2-3

CDR3: CASSFPGVAGGTDTQYF
DNA: TGTGCCAGCAGCTTTCCGGGGGTAGCGGGGGGCACAGATACGCAGTATTTT
size: .
V: TRBV5-6
D: TRBD2
J: TRBJ2-3

CDR3: CASRLNERDEQYF
DNA: TGCGCCAGCAGACTGAACGAGCGGGACGAGCAGTACTTC
size: few
V: TRBV5-1
D: .
J: TRBJ2-7

CDR3: CASSFRRLAGSYEQYF
DNA: TGTGCCAGCAGTTTCAGGCGACTAGCGGGGTCCTACGAGCAGTACTTC
size: .
V: TRBV28
D: TRBD2
J: TRBJ2-7

CDR3: CASSYFGVRSPLHF
DNA: TGTGCCAGCAGTTACTTCGGGGTGCGGTCACCCCTCCACTTT
size: .
V: TRBV6-2/TRBV6-3
D: .
J: TRBJ1-6

CDR3: CASSQDLSGGREQYF
DNA: TGTGCCAGCAGCCAAGATCTGTCAGGGGGCCGCGAGCAGTACTTC
size: .
V: TRBV3-1/TRBV3-2
D: TRBD1
J: TRBJ2-7

CDR3: CAGGTLYEQYF
DNA: TGTGCCGGGGGGACCCTCTACGAGCAGTACTTC
size: .
V: TRBV7-9
D: .
J: TRBJ2-7

CDR3: CANSLSDRGGTEAFF
DNA: TGTGCCAACAGTTTATCGGACAGGGGAGGCACTGAAGCTTTCTTT
size: .
V: TRBV27
D: TRBD1
J: TRBJ1-1

CDR3: CASSAGTSNERNQPQHF
DNA: TGTGCCAGCAGCGCCGGGACATCCAACGAGCGCAATCAGCCCCAGCATTTT
size: .
V: TRBV7-9
D: .
J: TRBJ1-5

CDR3: CASSWYGGTEAFF
DNA: TGTGCCAGTAGTTGGTATGGCGGCACTGAAGCTTTCTTT
size: .
V: TRBV19
D: .
J: TRBJ1-1

CDR3: CASSYTTGSNSPLHF
DNA: TGTGCCAGCAGTTACACTACAGGGTCTAATTCACCCCTCCACTTT
size: .
V: TRBV6-6
D: .
J: TRBJ1-6

CDR3: CSAGAYGLNTEAFF
DNA: TGCAGCGCTGGAGCGTATGGTCTGAACACTGAAGCTTTCTTT
size: .
V: TRBV29-1
D: .
J: TRBJ1-1

CDR3: CASSPPLGREANYGYTF
DNA: TGTGCCAGCAGCCCACCCTTGGGCAGGGAAGCTAACTATGGCTACACCTTC
size: .
V: TRBV2
D: .
J: TRBJ1-2

CDR3: CASSGVPGQGSNEQFF
DNA: TGTGCCAGCAGCGGTGTTCCGGGACAGGGATCCAATGAGCAGTTCTTC
size: .
V: TRBV9
D: TRBD1
J: TRBJ2-1

CDR3: CASSEPRVGGDTQYF
DNA: TGTGCCAGCAGTGAACCGCGCGTCGGGGGTGATACGCAGTATTTT
size: .
V: TRBV25-1
D: .
J: TRBJ2-3

CDR3: CASSQGRGYGYTF
DNA: TGTGCCAGCAGCCAAGGGCGGGGCTATGGCTACACCTTC
size: .
V: TRBV3-1/TRBV3-2
D: .
J: TRBJ1-2

CDR3: CASSFRAPDTQYF
DNA: TGTGCCAGCAGCTTCAGGGCCCCAGATACGCAGTATTTT
size: .
V: TRBV13
D: .
J: TRBJ2-3

CDR3: CAGERQGARGYGYTF
DNA: TGTGCCGGCGAGCGTCAGGGGGCAAGGGGCTATGGCTACACCTTC
size: .
V: TRBV6-5
D: TRBD1
J: TRBJ1-2

CDR3: CASSPSTLHGGYTF
DNA: TGTGCCAGCAGCCCGAGTACCCTCCACGGGGGCTACACCTTC
size: once
V: TRBV7-9
D: .
J: TRBJ1-2

CDR3: CASSQVGGRLGESPLHF
DNA: TGTGCCAGCAGCCAAGTAGGGGGACGCCTAGGGGAGTCACCCCTCCACTTT
size: .
V: TRBV3-1/TRBV3-2
D: .
J: TRBJ1-6

CDR3: CASSSTGGNNEQFF
DNA: TGTGCCAGCAGCAGCACGGGGGGCAACAATGAGCAGTTCTTC
size: .
V: TRBV11-2
D: .
J: TRBJ2-1

CDR3: CATSGRGTSTDTQYF
DNA: TGTGCCACTAGCGGGCGGGGAACGAGCACAGATACGCAGTATTTT
size: .
V: TRBV24-1
D: TRBD2
J: TRBJ2-3

CDR3: CASSLPTGQETQYF
DNA: TGCGCCAGCAGCCTTCCGACAGGCCAAGAGACCCAGTACTTC
size: .
V: TRBV5-1
D: .
J: TRBJ2-5

CDR3: CASSIPGQAYEQYF
DNA: TGTGCCAGTAGTATCCCCGGACAGGCCTACGAGCAGTACTTC
size: .
V: TRBV19
D: TRBD1
J: TRBJ2-7

CDR3: CASSPRWGVNTEAFF
DNA: TGTGCCAGCAGTCCGCGATGGGGGGTGAACACTGAAGCTTTCTTT
size: once
V: TRBV27
D: .
J: TRBJ1-1

CDR3: CASSEGLRETQYF
DNA: TGTGCCAGCAGCGAAGGACTGAGAGAGACCCAGTACTTC
size: .
V: TRBV5-4
D: .
J: TRBJ2-5

CDR3: CATSDPVRVGKDEQYF
DNA: TGTGCCACCAGTGATCCGGTCAGGGTGGGTAAGGACGAGCAGTACTTC
size: .
V: TRBV24-1
D: .
J: TRBJ2-7

CDR3: CASSRGTSGRANNEQFF
DNA: TGCGCCAGCAGCCGGGGGACTAGCGGGAGGGCCAACAATGAGCAGTTCTTC
size: .
V: TRBV4-1
D: TRBD2
J: TRBJ2-1

CDR3: CASSLGPVGVYEQFF
DNA: TGTGCCAGCAGCTTGGGCCCGGTGGGAGTCTATGAGCAGTTCTTC
size: .
V: TRBV7-3
D: .
J: TRBJ2-1

CDR3: CASSMLGGTEAFF
DNA: TGTGCCAGTAGTATGCTCGGGGGAACTGAAGCTTTCTTT
size: .
V: TRBV19
D: .
J: TRBJ1-1

CDR3: CASSDQQNTEAFF
DNA: TGCGCCAGCAGTGACCAACAGAACACTGAAGCTTTCTTT
size: .
V: TRBV10-1
D: .
J: TRBJ1-1

CDR3: CASGTGPTDTQYF
DNA: TGTGCCAGCGGGACAGGGCCCACAGATACGCAGTATTTT
size: .
V: TRBV5-6
D: TRBD1
J: TRBJ2-3

CDR3: CASSLSAGAYEQYF
DNA: TGTGCCAGCAGCTTATCGGCGGGAGCTTACGAGCAGTACTTC
size: .
V: TRBV7-8
D: TRBD2
J: TRBJ2-7

CDR3: CASSLEGGGNEQFF
DNA: TGTGCCAGCAGTTTAGAAGGGGGGGGGAATGAGCAGTTCTTC
size: .
V: TRBV28
D: .
J: TRBJ2-1

CDR3: CASSKLHLPWAGRNTDTQYF
DNA: TGTGCCAGCAGCAAATTACACTTGCCTTGGGCGGGACGTAACACAGATACGCAGTATTTT
size: .
V: TRBV21-1
D: .
J: TRBJ2-3

CDR3: CAWSRTGGLGYEQYF
DNA: TGTGCCTGGAGCAGGACAGGGGGCTTGGGCTACGAGCAGTACTTC
size: .
V: TRBV30
D: TRBD1
J: TRBJ2-7

CDR3: CASSDSPGNTEAFF
DNA: TGTGCCAGCAGTGACTCGCCCGGGAACACTGAAGCTTTCTTT
size: once
V: TRBV6-4
D: .
J: TRBJ1-1

CDR3: CASSLDENNEQFF
DNA: TGTGCTAGCAGCTTAGACGAGAACAATGAGCAGTTCTTC
size: .
V: TRBV7-7
D: .
J: TRBJ2-1

CDR3: CASSSSAGLADEQYF
DNA: TGTGCCAGCAGTTCCTCAGCGGGACTAGCGGACGAGCAGTACTTC
size: .
V: TRBV28
D: TRBD2
J: TRBJ2-7

CDR3: CASSIARIGTYNEQFF
DNA: TGTGCCAGCAGCATCGCCCGAATCGGGACCTACAATGAGCAGTTCTTC
size: once
V: TRBV5-6
D: .
J: TRBJ2-1

CDR3: CAIRETSKSAEQYF
DNA: TGTGCCATCAGGGAGACTAGTAAATCTGCCGAGCAGTACTTC
size: few
V: TRBV10-3
D: .
J: TRBJ2-7

CDR3: CASRSPAENTEAFF
DNA: TGTGCCAGCAGGAGTCCCGCCGAGAACACTGAAGCTTTCTTT
size: once
V: TRBV6-5
D: .
J: TRBJ1-1

CDR3: CASSIDSTSTDTQYF
DNA: TGCGCCAGCAGCATTGATAGCACTAGCACAGATACGCAGTATTTT
size: once
V: TRBV5-1
D: .
J: TRBJ2-3